This T cell receptor beta chain stems from a study of siplizumab effects on memory and regulatory T cells (dated by TCRdb to about 2019). About the study as a whole: The effect of the anti-CD2 antibody siplizumab on alloreactive T-cell subsets was examined in allogeneic mixed lymphocyte reactions constructed from human PBMCs.

Unstimulated CD4+ memory cells were also sequenced in three donor pairs, together with CD4+ naive, CD8+ TEMRA, CD8+ naive and CD8+ effector memory subsets. Sorted unstimulated T cells and proliferating T cells recovered from mixed lymphocyte reactions underwent TCRbeta CDR3 sequencing. Fresh whole blood from ten HLA-typed healthy donors served as the source for isolating PBMCs. The germline V gene yields KGHSH for CDR1 and LQKENI for CDR2. Unmatched junction bases come to 11, with V trimmed by 5 bases and J by 6 bases. Including cysteine and phenylalanine, the CDR3 has 15 amino acids. Solely the CDR3 DNA is kept, with 45 bases framed from the first base. Concerning this clone itself: Its target antigen remains unknown. It has no much larger one-base neighbor in the sample; base qualities were not kept.

The library came from the immunoSEQ multiplex PCR assay. About 10^5 TCR templates per sample were assayed by the deep sequencing platform. Genomic DNA extracted from sorted T cells was the material used for TCRbeta CDR3 sequencing. In the paper's pipeline: The R programming language was used for the clonal analysis of the TCRbeta CDR3 data. Unstimulated samples were compared with post-reaction CFSE-low samples to define alloreactive CD4+ and CD8+ clones. Regulatory or non-regulatory origin of alloreactive CD4+ clones was assigned by matching sequences to the sorted unstimulated Treg and non-Treg repertoires. Entries here come from immuneACCESS through TCRdb and include only in-frame sequences with V and J called. Some clones fail to appear in such tables; in the studies checked, an unresolved V gene covers under half of the shortfall, and the cause of the remainder is unknown. Clonal size and the V and J genes are those of that table, whereas D and trimming came from the DNA. Counted in this sample were fewer than 45,000 clones; about 90% of them appeared once. About 0.25% of the sample belongs to the ten largest clones.

The full study reports these points: Because sequences below about 10^-5 frequency were poorly captured, only a minor fraction of alloreactive clones could be mapped to unstimulated subsets. Roughly 80-95% of proliferating CD4+ or CD8+ clones could not be assigned a naive or memory phenotype. Among mappable alloreactive CD4+ clones, an average Treg-derived fraction of about 70% was observed with siplizumab, compared with approximately 25% in control reactions. Siplizumab significantly lowered the cumulative frequency of alloreactive sequences that could be traced to unstimulated CD4+ memory T cells. Unstimulated naive T cells appeared more diverse than memory T cells, and naive cells seemed to contribute substantially to the alloresponse. No functional confirmation was obtained for the suppressive function of proliferating Tregs from siplizumab cultures.

Recombination connected TRBV18 to TRBJ1-2; 8 central nucleotides agree with TRBD1. The sequenced material came from naive CD4+ T cells sorted from blood. In the paper's terms, the cell subset or site label means: unstimulated naive T cells. This sequence was found in a human donor in good health. Read as DNA, the sequence is TGTGCCAGCTCAAAACCGACAGGGGCGCGAGATGGCTACACCTTC. This translates into CASSKPTGARDGYTF.